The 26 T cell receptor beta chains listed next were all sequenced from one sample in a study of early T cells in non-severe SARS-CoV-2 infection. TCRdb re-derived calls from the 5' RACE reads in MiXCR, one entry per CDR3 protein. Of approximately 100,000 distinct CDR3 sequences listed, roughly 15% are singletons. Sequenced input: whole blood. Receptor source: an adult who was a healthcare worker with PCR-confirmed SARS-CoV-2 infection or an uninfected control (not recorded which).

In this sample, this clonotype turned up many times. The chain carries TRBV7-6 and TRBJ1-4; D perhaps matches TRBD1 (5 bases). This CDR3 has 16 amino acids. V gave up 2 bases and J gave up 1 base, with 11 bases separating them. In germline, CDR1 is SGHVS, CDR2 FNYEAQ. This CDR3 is CASSLRQGVTNEKLFF. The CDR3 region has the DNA TGTGCCAGCAGCTTAAGGCAGGGCGTAACTAATGAAAAACTGTTTTTT.

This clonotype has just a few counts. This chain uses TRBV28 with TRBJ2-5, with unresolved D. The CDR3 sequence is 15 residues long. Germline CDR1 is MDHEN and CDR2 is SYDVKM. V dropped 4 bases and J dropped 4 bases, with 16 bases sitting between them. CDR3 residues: CASSSPGPLVETQYF. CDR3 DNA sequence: TGTGCCAGCAGTTCTCCGGGCCCCCTGGTAGAGACCCAGTACTTC. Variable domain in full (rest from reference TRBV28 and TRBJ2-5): DVKVTQSSRYLVKRTGEKVFLECVQDMDHENMFWYRQDPGLGLRLIYFSYDVKMKEKGDIPEGYSVSREKKERFSLILESASTNQTSMYLCASSSPGPLVETQYFGPGTRLLVL.

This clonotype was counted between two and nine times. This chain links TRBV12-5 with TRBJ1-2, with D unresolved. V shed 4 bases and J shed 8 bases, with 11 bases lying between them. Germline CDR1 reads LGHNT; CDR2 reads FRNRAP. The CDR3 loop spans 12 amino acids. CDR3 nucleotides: TGTGCTAGTGGTTCCCCCGTTTGGGGCTACACCTTC. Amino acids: CASGSPVWGYTF. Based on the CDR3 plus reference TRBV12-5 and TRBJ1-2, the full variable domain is DARVTQTPRHKVTEMGQEVTMRCQPILGHNTVFWYRQTMMQGLELLAYFRNRAPLDDSGMPKDRFSAEMPDATLATLKIQPSEPRDSAVYFCASGSPVWGYTFGSGTRLTVV.

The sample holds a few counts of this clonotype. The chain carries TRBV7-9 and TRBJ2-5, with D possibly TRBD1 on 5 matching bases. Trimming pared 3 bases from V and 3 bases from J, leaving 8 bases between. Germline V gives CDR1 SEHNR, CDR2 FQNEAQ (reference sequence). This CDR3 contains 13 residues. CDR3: CASSLTAEETQYF. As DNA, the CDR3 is TGTGCCAGCAGCTTGACAGCCGAAGAGACCCAGTACTTC.

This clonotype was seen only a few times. The CDR3 sequence is CATWDIDTDTQYF. The DNA of the CDR3 is TGTGCTACCTGGGACATTGACACAGATACGCAGTATTTT. The chain combines TRBV24-1 with TRBJ2-3; D might be TRBD1 (6 bases). The CDR3 runs 13 residues. Germline assignment: CDR1 KGHDR and CDR2 SFDVKD.

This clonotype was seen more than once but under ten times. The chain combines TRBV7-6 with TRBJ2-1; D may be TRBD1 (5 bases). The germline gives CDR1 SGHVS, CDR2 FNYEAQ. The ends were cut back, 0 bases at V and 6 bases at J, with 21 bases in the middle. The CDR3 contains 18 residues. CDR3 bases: TGTGCCAGCAGCTTAGCGTTCGACAGACCGGGTAGAACCAATGAGCAGTTCTTC. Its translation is CASSLAFDRPGRTNEQFF.

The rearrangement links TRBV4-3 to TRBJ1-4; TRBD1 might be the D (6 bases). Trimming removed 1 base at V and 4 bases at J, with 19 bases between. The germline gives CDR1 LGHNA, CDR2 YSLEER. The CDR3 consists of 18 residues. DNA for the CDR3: TGCGCCAGCAGCCAAGGGTCGGGGATCCAGGGGTTTAATGAAAAACTGTTTTTT. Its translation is CASSQGSGIQGFNEKLFF.

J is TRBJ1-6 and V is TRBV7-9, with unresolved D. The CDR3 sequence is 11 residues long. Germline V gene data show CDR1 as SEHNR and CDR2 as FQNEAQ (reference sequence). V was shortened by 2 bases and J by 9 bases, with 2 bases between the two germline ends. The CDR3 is CASSLSSPLHF. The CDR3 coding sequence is TGTGCCAGCAGCTTAAGTTCACCCCTCCACTTT.

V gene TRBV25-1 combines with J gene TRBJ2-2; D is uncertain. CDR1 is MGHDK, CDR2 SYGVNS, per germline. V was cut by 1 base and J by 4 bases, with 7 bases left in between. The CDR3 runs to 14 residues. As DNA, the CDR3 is TGTGCCAGCAGTGAATCTAAGATCACCGGGGAGCTGTTTTTT. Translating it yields CASSESKITGELFF.

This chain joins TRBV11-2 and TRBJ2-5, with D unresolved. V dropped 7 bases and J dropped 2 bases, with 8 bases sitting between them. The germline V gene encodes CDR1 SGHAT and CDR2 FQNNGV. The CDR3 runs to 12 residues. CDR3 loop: CASKWAQETQYF. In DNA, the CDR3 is TGTGCCAGCAAATGGGCACAAGAGACCCAGTACTTC.

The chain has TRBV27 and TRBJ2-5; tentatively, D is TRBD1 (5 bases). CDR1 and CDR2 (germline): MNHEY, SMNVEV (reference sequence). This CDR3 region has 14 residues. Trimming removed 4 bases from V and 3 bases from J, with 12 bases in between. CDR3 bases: TGTGCCAGCAGTTCATGGGGCCGCAAAGAGACCCAGTACTTC. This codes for CASSSWGRKETQYF.

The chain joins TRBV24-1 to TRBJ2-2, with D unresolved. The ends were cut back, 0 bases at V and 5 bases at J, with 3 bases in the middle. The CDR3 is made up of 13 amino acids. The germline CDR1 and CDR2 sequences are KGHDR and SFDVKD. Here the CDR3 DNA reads TGTGCCACCAGTGATTTGCTGACCGGGGAGCTGTTTTTT. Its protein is CATSDLLTGELFF.

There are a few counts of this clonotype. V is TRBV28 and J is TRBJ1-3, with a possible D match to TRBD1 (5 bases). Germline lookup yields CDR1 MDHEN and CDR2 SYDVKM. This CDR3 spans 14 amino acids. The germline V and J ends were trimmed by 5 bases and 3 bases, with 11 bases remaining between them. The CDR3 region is CASSRTRGGNTIYF. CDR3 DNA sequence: TGTGCCAGCAGTCGGACAAGAGGTGGAAACACCATATATTTT.

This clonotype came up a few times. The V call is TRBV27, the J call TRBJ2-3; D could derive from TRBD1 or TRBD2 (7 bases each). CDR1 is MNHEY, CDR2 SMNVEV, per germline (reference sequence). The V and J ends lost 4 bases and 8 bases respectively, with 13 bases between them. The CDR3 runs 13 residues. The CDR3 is CASSWQGGATQYF. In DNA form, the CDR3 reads TGTGCCAGCAGTTGGCAGGGGGGGGCTACGCAGTATTTT.

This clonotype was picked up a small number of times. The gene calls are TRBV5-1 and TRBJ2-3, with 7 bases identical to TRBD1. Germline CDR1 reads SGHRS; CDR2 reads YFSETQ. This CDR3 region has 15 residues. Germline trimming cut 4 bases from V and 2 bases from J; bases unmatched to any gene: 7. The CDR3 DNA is TGCGCCAGCAGCGAGCGACAGGGTCCCACAGATACGCAGTATTTT. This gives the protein CASSERQGPTDTQYF.

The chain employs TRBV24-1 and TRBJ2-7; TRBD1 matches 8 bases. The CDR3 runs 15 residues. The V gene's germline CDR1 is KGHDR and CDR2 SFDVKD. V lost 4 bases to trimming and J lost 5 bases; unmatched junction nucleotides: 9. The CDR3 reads CATSDPRQGSHEQYF. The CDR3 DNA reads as TGTGCCACCAGTGACCCCCGACAGGGGAGCCACGAGCAGTACTTC.

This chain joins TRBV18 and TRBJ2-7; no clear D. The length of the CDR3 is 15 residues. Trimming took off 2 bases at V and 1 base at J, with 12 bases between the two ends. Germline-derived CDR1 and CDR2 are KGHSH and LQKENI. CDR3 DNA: TGTGCCAGCTCACCAGTTTCGGTCGGATCCTACGAGCAGTACTTC. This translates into CASSPVSVGSYEQYF.

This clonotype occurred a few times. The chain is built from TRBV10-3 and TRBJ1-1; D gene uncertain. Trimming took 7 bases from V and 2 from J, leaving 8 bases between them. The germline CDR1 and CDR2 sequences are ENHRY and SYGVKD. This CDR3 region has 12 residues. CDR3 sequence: CAIKAINTEAFF. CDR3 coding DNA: TGTGCCATCAAGGCGATAAACACTGAAGCTTTCTTT.

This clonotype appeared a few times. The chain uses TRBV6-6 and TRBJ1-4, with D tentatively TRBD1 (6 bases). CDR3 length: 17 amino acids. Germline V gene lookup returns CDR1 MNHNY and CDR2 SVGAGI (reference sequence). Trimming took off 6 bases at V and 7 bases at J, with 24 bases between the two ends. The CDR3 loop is CASSVRDTFSSGEKLFF. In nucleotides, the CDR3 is TGTGCCAGCAGCGTTAGGGACACCTTCTCCAGTGGTGAAAAACTGTTTTTT.

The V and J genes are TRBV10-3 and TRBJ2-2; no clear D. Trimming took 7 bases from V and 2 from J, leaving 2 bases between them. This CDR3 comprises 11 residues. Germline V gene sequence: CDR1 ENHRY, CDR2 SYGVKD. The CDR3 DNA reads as TGTGCCATCACCAACACCGGGGAGCTGTTTTTT. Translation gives CAITNTGELFF.

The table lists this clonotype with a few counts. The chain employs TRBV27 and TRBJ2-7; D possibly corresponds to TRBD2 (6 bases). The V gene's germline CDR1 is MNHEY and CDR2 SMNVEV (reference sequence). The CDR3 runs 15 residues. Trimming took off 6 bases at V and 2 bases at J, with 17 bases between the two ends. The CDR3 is CASSHDSRGTYEQYF. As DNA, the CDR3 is TGTGCCAGCAGCCACGACAGTCGGGGGACCTACGAGCAGTACTTC.

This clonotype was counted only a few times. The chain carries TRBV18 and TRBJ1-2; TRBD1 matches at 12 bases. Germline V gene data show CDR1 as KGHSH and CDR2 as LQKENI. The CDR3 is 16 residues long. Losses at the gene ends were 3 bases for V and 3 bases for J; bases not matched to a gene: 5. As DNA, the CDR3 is TGTGCCAGCTCACCTCGCGGGACAGGGGGCGACTATGGCTACACCTTC. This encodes CASSPRGTGGDYGYTF.

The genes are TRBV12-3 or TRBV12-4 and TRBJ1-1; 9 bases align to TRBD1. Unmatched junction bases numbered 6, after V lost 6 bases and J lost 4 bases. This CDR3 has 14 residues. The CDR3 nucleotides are TGTGCCAGCAGAACCACGACAGGGGGCACTGAAGCTTTCTTT. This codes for CASRTTTGGTEAFF.

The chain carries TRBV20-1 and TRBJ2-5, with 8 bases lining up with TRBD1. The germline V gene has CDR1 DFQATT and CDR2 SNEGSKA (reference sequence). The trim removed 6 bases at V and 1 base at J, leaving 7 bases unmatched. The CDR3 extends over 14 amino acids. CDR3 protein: CSATGTGTQETQYF. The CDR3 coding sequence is TGCAGTGCGACCGGGACAGGTACCCAAGAGACCCAGTACTTC.

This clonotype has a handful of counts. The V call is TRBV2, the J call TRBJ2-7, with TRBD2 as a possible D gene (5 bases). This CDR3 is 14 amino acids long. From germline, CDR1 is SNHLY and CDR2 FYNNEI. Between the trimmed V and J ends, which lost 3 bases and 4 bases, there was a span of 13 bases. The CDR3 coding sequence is TGTGCCAGCAGTGACGGGGTTTTTGGGTACGAGCAGTACTTC. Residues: CASSDGVFGYEQYF.

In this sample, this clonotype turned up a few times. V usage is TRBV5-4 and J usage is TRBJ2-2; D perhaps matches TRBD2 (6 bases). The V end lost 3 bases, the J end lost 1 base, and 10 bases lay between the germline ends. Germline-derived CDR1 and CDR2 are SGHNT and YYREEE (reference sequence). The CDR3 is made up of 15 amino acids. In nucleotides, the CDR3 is TGTGCCAGCAGCTCCCTAGCGCAGAACACCGGGGAGCTGTTTTTT. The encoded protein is CASSSLAQNTGELFF.